Presented here are 8 T cell receptor beta chains from one specimen sequenced in a study of shared clonotypes between healthy human individuals. Sequenced by immunoSEQ multiplex PCR; TCRdb stores in-frame clones only, minus some. The sample holds 2 million to 2.5 million clones, approximately 96% seen once. Sequences were obtained from naive CD4+ T cells sorted from blood. Noted subset: CD45RA+ positively selected. The receptors here all came from a man aged 18 to 29 in good health.

This chain links TRBV14 with TRBJ1-2; D remains ambiguous. This CDR3 is built from 13 residues. Deletions cut 1 base from V and 5 bases from J, with 8 bases between. Germline CDR1 is SGHDN and CDR2 is FVKESK. This chain's CDR3 is CASSQGPIYGYTF. The CDR3 DNA reads TGTGCCAGCAGCCAAGGGCCCATATATGGCTACACCTTC.

J is TRBJ2-2 and V is TRBV2; TRBD1 is a possible D gene (5 bases). Trimming shortened V by 7 bases and J by 6 bases, and 18 bases separated the two germline ends. CDR3 length equals 15 residues. Germline CDR1 SNHLY, CDR2 FYNNEI. In nucleotides, the CDR3 is TGTGCCAGCACCGACAGAACTGTATGGGCCGGGGAGCTGTTTTTT. It yields the protein CASTDRTVWAGELFF. Variable domain in full (rest from reference TRBV2 and TRBJ2-2): EPEVTQTPSHQVTQMGQEVILRCVPISNHLYFYWYRQILGQKVEFLVSFYNNEISEKSEIFDDQFSVERPDGSNFTLKIRSTKLEDSAMYFCASTDRTVWAGELFFGEGSRLTVL.

The V call is TRBV7-8, the J call TRBJ2-5, with D hard to call. V was clipped by 1 base and J by 4 bases, with 7 bases between them. The CDR3 loop spans 13 amino acids. Germline CDR1 is SGHVS and CDR2 is FQNEAQ. The CDR3 coding sequence is TGTGCCAGCAGCTTAGTACCCCCAGAGACCCAGTACTTC. Translation gives CASSLVPPETQYF.

The chain joins TRBV9 to TRBJ2-2, with a tentative D call TRBD1 (5 bases). The V end lost 7 bases, the J end lost 3 bases, and 13 bases lay between the germline ends. The germline gives CDR1 SGDLS, CDR2 YYNGEE. The CDR3 totals 14 residues. In nucleotides, the CDR3 is TGTGCCAGCTCCGGCTGGGGCTACACCGGGGAGCTGTTTTTT. Translated: CASSGWGYTGELFF.

V usage is TRBV19 and J usage is TRBJ2-4, with TRBD2 matching 9 bases. CDR3 length: 16 residues. The germline CDR1 and CDR2 sequences are LNHDA and SQIVND (reference sequence). V trimming: 2 bases; J trimming: 6 bases; junction bases outside the gene matches: 8. This CDR3 is CASSIQTSGRINIQYF. CDR3 sequence (DNA): TGTGCCAGTAGTATACAAACTAGCGGGCGAATAAACATTCAGTACTTC.

The chain has TRBV7-9 and TRBJ1-4, with 9 bases lining up with TRBD1. The CDR3 contains 17 residues. Trimming removed 3 bases from V and 7 bases from J; junction bases left unmatched: 12. CDR1 SEHNR and CDR2 FQNEAQ come from the germline V gene (reference sequence). CDR3 residues: CASSFKQGANKAEKLFF. The DNA for the CDR3 is TGTGCCAGCAGCTTCAAACAGGGGGCCAATAAAGCTGAAAAACTGTTTTTT.

V gene TRBV2 combines with J gene TRBJ1-5; D is ambiguous. This CDR3 is 16 amino acids long. The V and J ends lost 7 bases and 0 bases respectively, with 16 bases between them. CDR1 SNHLY and CDR2 FYNNEI come from the germline V gene. The CDR3: CASNRVLANSNQPQHF. CDR3 nucleotides: TGTGCCAGCAACCGGGTTCTCGCAAATAGCAATCAGCCCCAGCATTTT.

This clone appeared a single time. This chain connects TRBV4-1 to TRBJ2-7, with D perhaps given as TRBD1 or TRBD2 (5 bases each). V gave up 0 bases and J gave up 2 bases, with 14 bases separating them. Germline values: CDR1 MGHRA, CDR2 YSYEKL. This CDR3 is 16 amino acids long. CDR3 amino acids: CASSQEPGRKTYEQYF. The CDR3 bases are TGCGCCAGCAGCCAAGAACCGGGACGGAAGACCTACGAGCAGTACTTC.